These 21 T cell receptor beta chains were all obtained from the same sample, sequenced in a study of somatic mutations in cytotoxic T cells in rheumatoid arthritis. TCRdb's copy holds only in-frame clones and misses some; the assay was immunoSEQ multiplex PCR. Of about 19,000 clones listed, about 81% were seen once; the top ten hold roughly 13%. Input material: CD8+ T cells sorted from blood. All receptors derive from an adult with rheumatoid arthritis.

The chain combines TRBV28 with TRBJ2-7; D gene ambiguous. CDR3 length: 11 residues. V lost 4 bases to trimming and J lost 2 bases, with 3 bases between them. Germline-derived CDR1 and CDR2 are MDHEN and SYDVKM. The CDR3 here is CASSSTYEQYF. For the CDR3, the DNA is TGTGCCAGCAGTTCCACCTACGAGCAGTACTTC.

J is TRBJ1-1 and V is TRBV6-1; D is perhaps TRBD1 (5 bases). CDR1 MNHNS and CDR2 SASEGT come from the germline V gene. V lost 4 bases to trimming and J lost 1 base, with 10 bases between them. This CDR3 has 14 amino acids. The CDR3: CASSAGPENTEAFF. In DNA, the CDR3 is TGTGCCAGCAGTGCGGGACCGGAGAACACTGAAGCTTTCTTT.

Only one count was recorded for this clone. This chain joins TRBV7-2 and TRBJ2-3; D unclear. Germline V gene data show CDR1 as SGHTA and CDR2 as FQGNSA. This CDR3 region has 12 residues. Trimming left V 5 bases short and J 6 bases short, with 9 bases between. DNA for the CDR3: TGTGCCAGCAGCCGTCTTTCGGATACGCAGTATTTT. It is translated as CASSRLSDTQYF.

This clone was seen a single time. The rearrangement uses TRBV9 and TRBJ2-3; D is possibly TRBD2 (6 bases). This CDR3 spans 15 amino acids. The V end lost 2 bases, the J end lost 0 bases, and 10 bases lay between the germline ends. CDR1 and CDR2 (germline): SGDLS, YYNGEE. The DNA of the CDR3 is TGTGCCAGCAGCGTTTACGGGACTAGCACAGATACGCAGTATTTT. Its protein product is CASSVYGTSTDTQYF.

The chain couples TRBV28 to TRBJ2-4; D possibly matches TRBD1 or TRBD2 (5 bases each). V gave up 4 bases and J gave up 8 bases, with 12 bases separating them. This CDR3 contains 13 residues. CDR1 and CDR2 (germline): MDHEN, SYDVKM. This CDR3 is CASSSRGRDIQYF. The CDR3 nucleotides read TGTGCCAGCAGTTCAAGGGGACGGGACATTCAGTACTTC.

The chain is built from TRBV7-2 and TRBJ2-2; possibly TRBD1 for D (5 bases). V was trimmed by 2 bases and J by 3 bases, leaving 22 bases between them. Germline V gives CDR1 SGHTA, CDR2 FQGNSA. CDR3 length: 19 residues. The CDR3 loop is CASSLKLETVLVDTGELFF. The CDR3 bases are TGTGCCAGCAGCTTAAAGCTAGAGACAGTCCTAGTTGACACCGGGGAGCTGTTTTTT.

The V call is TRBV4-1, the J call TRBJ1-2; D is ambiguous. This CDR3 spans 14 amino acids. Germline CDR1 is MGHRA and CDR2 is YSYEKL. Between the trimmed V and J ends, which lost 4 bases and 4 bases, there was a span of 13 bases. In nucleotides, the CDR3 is TGCGCCAGCAGCCCCAAGACGAGCCCCTATGGCTACACCTTC. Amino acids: CASSPKTSPYGYTF.

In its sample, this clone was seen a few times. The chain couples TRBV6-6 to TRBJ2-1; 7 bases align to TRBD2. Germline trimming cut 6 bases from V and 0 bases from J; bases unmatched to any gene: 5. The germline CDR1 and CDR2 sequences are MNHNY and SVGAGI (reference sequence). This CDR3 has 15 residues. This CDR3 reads CASRSAGSSYNEQFF. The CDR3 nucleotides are TGTGCCAGCAGGTCAGCGGGGAGCTCCTACAATGAGCAGTTCTTC.

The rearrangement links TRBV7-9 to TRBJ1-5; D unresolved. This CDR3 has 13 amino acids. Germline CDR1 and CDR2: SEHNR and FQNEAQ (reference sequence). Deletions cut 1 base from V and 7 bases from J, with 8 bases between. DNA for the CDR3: TGTGCCAGCAGCTTAGACGGAGGCCAGCCCCAGCATTTT. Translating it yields CASSLDGGQPQHF.

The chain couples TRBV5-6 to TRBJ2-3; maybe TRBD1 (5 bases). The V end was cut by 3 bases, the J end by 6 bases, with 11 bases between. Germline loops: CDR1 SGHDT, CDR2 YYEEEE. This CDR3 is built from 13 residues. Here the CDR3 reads CASSSDSSDTQYF. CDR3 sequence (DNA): TGTGCCAGCAGCTCTGACAGCTCCGATACGCAGTATTTT.

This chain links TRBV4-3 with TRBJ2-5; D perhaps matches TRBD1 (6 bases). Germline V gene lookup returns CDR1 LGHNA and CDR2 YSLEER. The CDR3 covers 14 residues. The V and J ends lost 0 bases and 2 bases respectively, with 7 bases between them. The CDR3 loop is CASSQDGQQETQYF. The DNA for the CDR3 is TGCGCCAGCAGCCAAGATGGACAGCAAGAGACCCAGTACTTC.

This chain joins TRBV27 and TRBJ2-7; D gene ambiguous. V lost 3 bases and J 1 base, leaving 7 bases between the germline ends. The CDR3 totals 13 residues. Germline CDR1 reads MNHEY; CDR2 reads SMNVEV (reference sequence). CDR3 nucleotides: TGTGCCAGCAGTTTCAGCGAGTCCTACGAGCAGTACTTC. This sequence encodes CASSFSESYEQYF.

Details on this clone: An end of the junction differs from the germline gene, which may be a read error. CDR3 loop: CASSLAGWTERPEQYF. CDR3 coding DNA: TGTGCTAGCAGCTTAGCGGGTTGGACGGAGCGGCCCGAGCAGTACTTC. The chain links TRBV7-7 to TRBJ2-7; 7 positions agree with TRBD2. Germline V gives CDR1 SSHAT, CDR2 FNYEAQ (reference sequence). The length of the CDR3 is 16 residues.

The CDR3 DNA is TGTGCCAGCAGCTCCTCCGCAGCAGGGGAGGGCAATCAGCCCCAGCATTTT. It specifies CASSSSAAGEGNQPQHF. The chain couples TRBV4-2 to TRBJ1-5; D perhaps matches TRBD1 (6 bases). V lost 5 bases to trimming and J lost 2 bases, with 19 bases between them. The CDR3 totals 17 residues. CDR1 LGHNA and CDR2 YNFKEQ come from the germline V gene.

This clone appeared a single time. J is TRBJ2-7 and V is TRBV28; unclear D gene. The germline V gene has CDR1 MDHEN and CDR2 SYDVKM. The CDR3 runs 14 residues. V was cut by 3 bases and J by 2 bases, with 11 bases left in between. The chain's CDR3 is CASSFSPVAYEQYF. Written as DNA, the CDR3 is TGTGCCAGCAGTTTTTCCCCGGTCGCCTACGAGCAGTACTTC.

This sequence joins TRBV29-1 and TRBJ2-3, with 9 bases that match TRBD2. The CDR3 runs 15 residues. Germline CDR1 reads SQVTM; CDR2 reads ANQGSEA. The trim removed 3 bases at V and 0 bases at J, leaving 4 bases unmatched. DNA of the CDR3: TGCAGCGTTGACTACGGACTAGCGAGCACAGATACGCAGTATTTT. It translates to CSVDYGLASTDTQYF.

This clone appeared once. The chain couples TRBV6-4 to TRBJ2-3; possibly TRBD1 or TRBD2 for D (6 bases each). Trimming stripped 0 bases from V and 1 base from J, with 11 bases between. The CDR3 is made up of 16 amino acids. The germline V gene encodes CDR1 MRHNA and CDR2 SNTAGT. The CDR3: CASSDSLEGGTDTQYF. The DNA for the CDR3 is TGTGCCAGCAGTGACTCCCTGGAGGGGGGCACAGATACGCAGTATTTT.

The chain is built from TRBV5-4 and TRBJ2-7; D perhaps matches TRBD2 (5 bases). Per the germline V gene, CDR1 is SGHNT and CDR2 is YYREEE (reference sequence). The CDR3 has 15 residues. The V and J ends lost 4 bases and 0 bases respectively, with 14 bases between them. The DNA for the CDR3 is TGTGCCAGCAGCCCGACGCCGGGGAGCTCCTACGAGCAGTACTTC. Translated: CASSPTPGSSYEQYF. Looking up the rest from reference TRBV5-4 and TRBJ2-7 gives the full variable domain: ETGVTQSPTHLIKTRGQQVTLRCSSQSGHNTVSWYQQALGQGPQFIFQYYREEENGRGNFPPRFSGLQFPNYSSELNVNALELDDSALYLCASSPTPGSSYEQYFGPGTRLTVT.

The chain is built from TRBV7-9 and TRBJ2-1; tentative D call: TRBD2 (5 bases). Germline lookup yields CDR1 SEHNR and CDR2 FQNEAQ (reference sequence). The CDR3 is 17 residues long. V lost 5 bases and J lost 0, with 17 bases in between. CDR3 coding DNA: TGTGCCAGCAGCCCACCTGGACTTACCAGCTCCTACAATGAGCAGTTCTTC. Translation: CASSPPGLTSSYNEQFF.

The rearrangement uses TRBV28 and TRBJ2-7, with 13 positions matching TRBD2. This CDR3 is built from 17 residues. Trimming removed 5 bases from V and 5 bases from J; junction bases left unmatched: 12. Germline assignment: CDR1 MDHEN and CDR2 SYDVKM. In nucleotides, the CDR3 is TGTGCCAGCAGTCCATGGACTAGCGGGAGCGTCAGCGACGAGCAGTACTTC. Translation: CASSPWTSGSVSDEQYF.

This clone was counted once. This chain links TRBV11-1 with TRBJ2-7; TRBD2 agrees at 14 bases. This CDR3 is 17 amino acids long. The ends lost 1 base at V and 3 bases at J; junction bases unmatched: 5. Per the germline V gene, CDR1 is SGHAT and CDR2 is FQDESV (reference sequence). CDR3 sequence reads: CASSLEAGTSGSYEQYF. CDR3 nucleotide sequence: TGTGCCAGCAGCTTAGAGGCCGGGACTAGCGGGAGCTACGAGCAGTACTTC.